Listed here is a single T cell receptor beta chain. This clonotype occurred once. This receptor's antigen is unknown. Base qualities are not provided; no much larger clone lies one nucleotide away. One read is thin evidence. High-throughput TCR beta sequencing profiled peripheral blood CD8+ and CD4+ T cells from healthy donors, Susac syndrome patients and multiple sclerosis patients. Susac syndrome patients met recently defined diagnostic criteria for definite or probable disease. Bulk CD8+ and CD4+ T cells were purified by magnetic negative isolation, while CD8+ TEMRA cells were enriched using FACS. Blood was collected in EDTA tubes and processed within 24 hours, with PBMCs isolated through density gradient centrifugation. PBMCs destined for TCR sequencing were cryopreserved in liquid nitrogen and later thawed in a 37 °C water bath. Purity of sorted or isolated CD4+, CD8+ and CD8+ TEMRA cells was at least 90%.

V and J lose 9 bases and 1 base, and a span of 15 bases separates them. CDR3 length: 14 amino acids, cysteine to phenylalanine. The kept DNA is CDR3 alone, 42 bases in frame from the first base. The germline V gene specifies LGHNT as CDR1 and FRNRAP as CDR2. This sample stems from a study of CD8 T cells in Susac syndrome (dated by TCRdb to the late 2010s). About the investigation overall: Of the Susac syndrome patients who were sequenced, six had clinically active disease and roughly 8 were in clinical remission. At blood withdrawal, Susac syndrome patients were either therapy-naive, taking corticosteroids (in some cases with IVIg as well), or taking IVIg alone. The study used repertoire sequencing to test whether antigen drove CD8+ T cell activation and differentiation in Susac syndrome. Overall results and qualifications from the work: The study acknowledged that relatively few individuals were included in the TCR sequencing and HLA analysis. In patients with Susac syndrome, the CD4+ T cell repertoire showed no detectable clonal expansion.

RNA was extracted with the RNeasy kit and roughly 0.45 to 1 ug was reverse transcribed using random hexamers. TCR beta CDR3 regions were amplified with the immunoSEQ multiplex PCR assay covering 54 Vbeta and 13 Jbeta segments. To correct PCR amplification bias, a synthetic template baseline was used for both primer optimization and computational correction. In the authors' own workflow: Only productive sequences were kept, with reads annotated to V, D and J genes according to IMGT and analyzed in immunoSEQ Analyzer. Clonality was calculated as one minus the Shannon entropy normalized by log2 of the number of productive unique sequences. For each patient and control, public and private clones were evaluated among the 100 most prevalent clones. Susac-specific clones were defined as absent from healthy and MS cohorts, over a thousand published viral clones and other ImmuneACCESS disease sequences. In-frame beta chains were kept once TCRdb had trimmed the public reads at Q25 with fastp and called clones with MiXCR. A single entry per CDR3 protein holds the most common genes and DNA from its merged rows. It is TCRdb's table, rather than the study itself, that gives the V and J calls and clone size. Present in this sample are about 140,000 distinct CDR3 sequences, roughly 94% of which were seen just once. The leading ten clones occupy about 0.14% of the sample.

The sequence was obtained from a human donor with Susac syndrome. The sample taken for sequencing was CD4+ T cells from PBMCs. The V and J genes are TRBV12-5 and TRBJ2-5; a weak D assignment points to TRBD1 (5 bases agree). The sequenced DNA: TGTGCTAGCGTCTTCCAGGGTCTCCAAGAGACCCAGTACTTC. This is translated as CASVFQGLQETQYF.